This TCR beta chain was documented in a study of OX40 agonist ivuxolimab in advanced cancers. Study in general: Participants could have had prior anti-PD-1, anti-PD-L1 or anti-CTLA-4 therapy, and 40% had some. Study-level points and caveats: The CD4+ and CD8+ T cells in the blood had expanded clonally by week 6 at 0.1 to 3.0 mg/kg.

The assay was immunoSEQ multiplex PCR, and TCRdb's table has in-frame clones only and misses some. The table has roughly 80,000 clones, roughly 84% seen once. Systemic immunosuppression or a history of autoimmune disease excluded patients. Drawing of blood for sampling happened at baseline, at cycle 4 day 1, and at cycle 7 day 1. Concerning this clone: No antigen is known for it.

The specimen was CD4+ or CD8+ T cells sorted from blood, collected in a trial of the OX40 agonist ivuxolimab. The receptor's source is an adult with an advanced solid tumor such as melanoma, head and neck, liver or kidney cancer.

The CDR3 reads CASSTRDRSYEQYF. In DNA form, the CDR3 reads TGTGCCAGCAGCACCCGGGACAGATCTTACGAGCAGTACTTC. This chain joins TRBV5-8 and TRBJ2-7, with TRBD1 matching over 7 bases. Germline CDR1 is SGHTS and CDR2 is YDEGEE. The CDR3 consists of 14 residues. Losses at the gene ends were 4 bases for V and 4 bases for J; bases not matched to a gene: 8.